This TCR beta chain was sequenced during a study of technical replicates of blood from a handful of donors. Clones were read by immunoSEQ multiplex PCR, and TCRdb kept only the in-frame ones, dropping some. The table shows about 71,000 clones, with approximately 90% occurring only once. Sequencing input: PBMCs. The receptor was derived from a human donor in good health. Some clones in this sample may be carry-over from other donors' samples.

CDR3 bases: TGTGCCAGCAGCTTGATGACTAGCGGGAAATACAATGAGCAGTTCTTC. This gives the protein CASSLMTSGKYNEQFF. The rearrangement joins TRBV5-6 to TRBJ2-1; 11 bases match TRBD2. This CDR3 comprises 16 residues. Germline V gene lookup returns CDR1 SGHDT and CDR2 YYEEEE. With V trimmed by 1 base and J by 4 bases, 4 bases remained unmatched.